This TCR beta chain derives from a study of control samples from healthy donors and cancer patients. CDR1 and CDR2 (germline): MDHEN, SYDVKM. The length of the CDR3 is 13 residues. V was pared by 7 bases and J by 3 bases, with 9 bases between. This clone was found once. Sequencing used immunoSEQ multiplex PCR; TCRdb keeps in-frame clones, though not all of them. The sample lists around 99,000 clones, around nine tenths seen once, with approximately 15% in the top ten. This sequence was found in a woman between 45 and 65 years old in good health. The genes are TRBV28 and TRBJ2-2; no clear D. The sample was blood. The CDR3 DNA reads as TGTGCCAGCATTCCCCAAGACACCGGGGAGCTGTTTTTT. Translating gives CASIPQDTGELFF.